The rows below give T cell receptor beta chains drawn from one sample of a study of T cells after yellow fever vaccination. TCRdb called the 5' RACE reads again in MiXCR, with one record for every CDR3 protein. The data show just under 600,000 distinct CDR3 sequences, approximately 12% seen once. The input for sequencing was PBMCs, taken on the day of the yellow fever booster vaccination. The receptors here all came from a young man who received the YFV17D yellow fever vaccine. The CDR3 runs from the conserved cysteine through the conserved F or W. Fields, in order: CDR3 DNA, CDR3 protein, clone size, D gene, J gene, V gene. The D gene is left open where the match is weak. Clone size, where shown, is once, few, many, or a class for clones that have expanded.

TGCGCCAGCTCCCGGGGTAGCGGAGTCCAAGAGACCCAGTACTTC	CASSRGSGVQETQYF	many	-	TRBJ2-5	TRBV5-1
TGTGCCAGCAGTACCGGGACAGCCTCATCCTACGAGCAGTACTTC	CASSTGTASSYEQYF	-	TRBD1	TRBJ2-7	TRBV6-5
TGTGCCAGCAGTTCTCGACTAGCGGGGATTGGACTTACCGGGGAGCTGTTTTTT	CASSSRLAGIGLTGELFF	-	TRBD2	TRBJ2-2	TRBV6-5
TGTGCCAGCAGTTTATTACAGGGGAGGGGTAGGGACACTGAAGCTTTCTTT	CASSLLQGRGRDTEAFF	few	TRBD1	TRBJ1-1	TRBV27
TGCAGCGTTGGAGGGCGGGAGCGGTACGAGCAGTACTTC	CSVGGRERYEQYF	few	TRBD2	TRBJ2-7	TRBV29-1
TGCGCCAGCAGCTTCGGGGACAACTCTGGGGCCAACGTCCTGACTTTC	CASSFGDNSGANVLTF	-	-	TRBJ2-6	TRBV5-1
TGTGCCAGCAGCTTAGAGGCAGGGCCCGGGGAGCTGTTTTTT	CASSLEAGPGELFF	-	-	TRBJ2-2	TRBV7-6
TGCGCCAGCAGCCCATCCGGCCGGGACCACTATGGCTACACCTTC	CASSPSGRDHYGYTF	few	-	TRBJ1-2	TRBV5-1
TGCGCCAGCACCTTGTTCTCTGGGGCCAACGTCCTGACTTTC	CASTLFSGANVLTF	-	-	TRBJ2-6	TRBV5-1
TGTGCCACCACGGTCGGTTGGGATACAGATACGCAGTATTTT	CATTVGWDTDTQYF	few	-	TRBJ2-3	TRBV15
TGTGCCAGCAGCCCAGGGGGCGCGAAGACCCAGTACTTC	CASSPGGAKTQYF	once	TRBD1	TRBJ2-5	TRBV6-2/TRBV6-3
TGTGCCAGCAGCTCGGACTCTAGCACAGATACGCAGTATTTT	CASSSDSSTDTQYF	many	-	TRBJ2-3	TRBV7-9
TGCAGTGGGGGGGCAGGACTAGCCAAAAACATTCAGTACTTC	CSGGAGLAKNIQYF	few	-	TRBJ2-4	TRBV20-1
TGTGCCAGCAGTGAAAATCTCGAAGAGCCCACAGATACGCAGTATTTT	CASSENLEEPTDTQYF	few	-	TRBJ2-3	TRBV25-1
TGTGCCAGCAGCTTAGCTGGGACAGCCATTAATGAAAAACTGTTTTTT	CASSLAGTAINEKLFF	few	TRBD1	TRBJ1-4	TRBV7-2
TGCGCCAGCAGTGACCACCCCCGGAGGGTGAGAACAGATACGCAGTATTTT	CASSDHPRRVRTDTQYF	-	-	TRBJ2-3	TRBV10-2
TGCGCCAGCAGCCAAGAACCTCGGCCGGGACAGTCCTACAATGAGCAGTTCTTC	CASSQEPRPGQSYNEQFF	few	TRBD1	TRBJ2-1	TRBV4-3
TGTGCCAGCAGCTTTCTCGGGGAAGATACGCAGTATTTT	CASSFLGEDTQYF	-	-	TRBJ2-3	TRBV7-9
TGCGCCAGCAGCCAAGAAAACCTTTATGGCTACACCTTC	CASSQENLYGYTF	many	-	TRBJ1-2	TRBV4-3
TGTGCCAGCAGCTCAATCGGGCGGGATACCCGGGGTGAGCAGTTCTTC	CASSSIGRDTRGEQFF	-	-	TRBJ2-1	TRBV11-2
TGCGCCAGCAGCCAAAGAACAGGGGGCGATGAGACCCAGTACTTC	CASSQRTGGDETQYF	-	TRBD1	TRBJ2-5	TRBV4-3
TGCGCCAGCAGCTTGGCCGGGAGGACAGCGAGCTACGAGCAGTACTTC	CASSLAGRTASYEQYF	-	-	TRBJ2-7	TRBV5-1
TGTGCCAGCAGTGAGCCCCACGGGGAGCTGTTTTTT	CASSEPHGELFF	-	-	TRBJ2-2	TRBV6-2/TRBV6-3
TGTGCCAGCAACTTGGGGAGGGGGACAGGGGTTGAGACCCAGTACTTC	CASNLGRGTGVETQYF	-	TRBD1	TRBJ2-5	TRBV12-3/TRBV12-4
TGTGCCACCAGCAGAGATATGGGAGGAAAGGGTGTAGATACGCAGTATTTT	CATSRDMGGKGVDTQYF	-	-	TRBJ2-3	TRBV15
TGTGCCAGCAGCTCGACTAGCGTAGTCGAGACCCAGTACTTC	CASSSTSVVETQYF	-	TRBD2	TRBJ2-5	TRBV7-2
TGTGCCAGCAGGGGACAGGGTCAGTACGAGCAGTACTTC	CASRGQGQYEQYF	few	TRBD1	TRBJ2-7	TRBV6-6
TGTGCCAGCGAGGGCGGGAGTCGGTACAATGAGCAGTTCTTC	CASEGGSRYNEQFF	few	TRBD2	TRBJ2-1	TRBV7-2
TGTGCCACCCATGGGCACGGAGATTACGAGCAGTACTTC	CATHGHGDYEQYF	few	-	TRBJ2-7	TRBV25-1
TGTGCCAGCACCTCTGAGGACAGGGAGATTGGCTACACCTTC	CASTSEDREIGYTF	few	TRBD1	TRBJ1-2	TRBV12-3/TRBV12-4
TGCAGTGCCAATCGACTAGGGTTTAGCTCCTACGAGCAGTACTTC	CSANRLGFSSYEQYF	-	-	TRBJ2-7	TRBV20-1
TGCAGTGCTAGCTCGGGAGGCGGCAATCAGCCCCAGCATTTT	CSASSGGGNQPQHF	-	-	TRBJ1-5	TRBV20-1
TGTGCCAGCAGCCAAGTTTCCCCCTACGAGCAGTACTTC	CASSQVSPYEQYF	few	-	TRBJ2-7	TRBV3-1
TGTGCCAGCACCCCCTCCCTCGGGGAGCTGTTTTTT	CASTPSLGELFF	-	-	TRBJ2-2	TRBV7-2
TGTGCCAGCAGCACCCCCCTGGGGACCACAGATACGCAGTATTTT	CASSTPLGTTDTQYF	few	-	TRBJ2-3	TRBV7-9
TGTGCCAGCAGCCAAGCGCAGAGCGAGCAGTACTTC	CASSQAQSEQYF	few	-	TRBJ2-7	TRBV3-1
TGTGCCAGCAGTTTAAAGGTCCGGGCGGGCGCCAAAAACATTCAGTACTTC	CASSLKVRAGAKNIQYF	-	-	TRBJ2-4	TRBV12-3/TRBV12-4
TGCGCCAGCAGCTTGGCCACCGTGTCCTACGAGCAGTACTTC	CASSLATVSYEQYF	few	-	TRBJ2-7	TRBV5-1
TGCGCCAGCAGCCCCGCCGGAAAGGGGAATGAAAAACTGTTTTTT	CASSPAGKGNEKLFF	few	-	TRBJ1-4	TRBV5-1
TGCGCCAGCAGGACGGATTACGCTGACAATGAGCAGTTCTTC	CASRTDYADNEQFF	few	-	TRBJ2-1	TRBV5-1
TGTGCCAGCAGGACAAACACCGGGGAGCTGTTTTTT	CASRTNTGELFF	few	-	TRBJ2-2	TRBV7-3